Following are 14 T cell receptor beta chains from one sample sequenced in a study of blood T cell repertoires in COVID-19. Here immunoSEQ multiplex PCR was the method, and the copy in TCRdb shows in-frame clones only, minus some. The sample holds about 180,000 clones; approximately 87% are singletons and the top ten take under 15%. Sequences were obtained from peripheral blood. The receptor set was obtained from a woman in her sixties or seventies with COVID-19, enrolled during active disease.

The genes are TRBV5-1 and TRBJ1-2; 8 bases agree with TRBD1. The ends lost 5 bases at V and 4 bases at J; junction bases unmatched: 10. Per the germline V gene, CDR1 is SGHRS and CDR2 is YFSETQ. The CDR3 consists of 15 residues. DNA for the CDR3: TGCGCCAGCAGACTGGACAGGGCGTTTGGCTATGGCTACACCTTC. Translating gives CASRLDRAFGYGYTF. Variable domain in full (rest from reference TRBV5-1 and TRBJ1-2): KAGVTQTPRYLIKTRGQQVTLSCSPISGHRSVSWYQQTPGQGLQFLFEYFSETQRNKGNFPGRFSGRQFSNSRSEMNVSTLELGDSALYLCASRLDRAFGYGYTFGSGTRLTVV.

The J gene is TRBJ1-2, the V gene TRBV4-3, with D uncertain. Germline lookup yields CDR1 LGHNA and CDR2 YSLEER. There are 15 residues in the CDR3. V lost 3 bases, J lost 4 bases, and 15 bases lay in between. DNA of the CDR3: TGCGCCAGCAGCCACTCTCGTCGGTGGGCCTATGGCTACACCTTC. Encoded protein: CASSHSRRWAYGYTF.

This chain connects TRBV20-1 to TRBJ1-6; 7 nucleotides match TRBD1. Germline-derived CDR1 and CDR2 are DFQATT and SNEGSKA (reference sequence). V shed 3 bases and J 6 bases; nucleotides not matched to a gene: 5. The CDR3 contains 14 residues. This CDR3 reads CSASLQGTNSPLHF. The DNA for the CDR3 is TGCAGTGCTAGTTTACAGGGGACTAATTCACCCCTCCACTTT.

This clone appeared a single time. This chain's CDR3 is CASSKLAGGSTDTQYF. The CDR3 region has the DNA TGTGCCAGCAGTAAATTAGCGGGAGGAAGCACAGATACGCAGTATTTT. This sequence joins TRBV25-1 and TRBJ2-3, with 10 bases identical to TRBD2. The germline CDR1 and CDR2 sequences are MGHDK and SYGVNS. J gave up 0 bases and V 5 bases, and 5 bases lay outside the gene matches. The CDR3 is made up of 16 amino acids. The entire variable domain, with the rest obtained from reference TRBV25-1 and TRBJ2-3, is as follows: EADIYQTPRYLVIGTGKKITLECSQTMGHDKMYWYQQDPGMELHLIHYSYGVNSTEKGDLSSESTVSRIRTEHFPLTLESARPSHTSQYLCASSKLAGGSTDTQYFGPGTRLTVL.

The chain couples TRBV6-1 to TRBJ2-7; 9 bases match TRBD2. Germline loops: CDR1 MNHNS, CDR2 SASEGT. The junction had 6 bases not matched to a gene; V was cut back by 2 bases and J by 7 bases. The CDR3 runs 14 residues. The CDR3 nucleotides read TGTGCCAGCAGTGAAACCCTAGCGGGATGGGAGCAGTACTTC. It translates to CASSETLAGWEQYF.

This CDR3 is CASSLGDLAGGLYGYTF. In nucleotides, the CDR3 is TGTGCCAGCAGCTTAGGGGATTTGGCAGGGGGTCTCTATGGCTACACCTTC. The V and J genes are TRBV7-2 and TRBJ1-2, with 7 bases aligning to TRBD1. The germline V gene has CDR1 SGHTA and CDR2 FQGNSA. The CDR3 has 17 amino acids. V dropped 1 base and J dropped 4; count of bases not matched to a gene: 12.

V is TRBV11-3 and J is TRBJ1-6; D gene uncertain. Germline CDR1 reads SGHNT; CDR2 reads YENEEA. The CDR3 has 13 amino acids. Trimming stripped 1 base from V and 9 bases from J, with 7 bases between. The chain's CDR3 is CASSLAPLSPLHF. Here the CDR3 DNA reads TGTGCCAGCAGCTTAGCCCCTCTTTCACCCCTCCACTTT.

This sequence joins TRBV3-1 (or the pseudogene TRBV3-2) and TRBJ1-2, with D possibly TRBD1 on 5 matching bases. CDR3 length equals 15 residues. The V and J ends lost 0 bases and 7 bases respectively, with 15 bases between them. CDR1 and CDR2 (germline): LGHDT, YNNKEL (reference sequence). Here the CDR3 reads CASSQDLGRVRGYTF. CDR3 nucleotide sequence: TGTGCCAGCAGCCAAGATCTGGGCAGGGTTCGTGGCTACACCTTC.

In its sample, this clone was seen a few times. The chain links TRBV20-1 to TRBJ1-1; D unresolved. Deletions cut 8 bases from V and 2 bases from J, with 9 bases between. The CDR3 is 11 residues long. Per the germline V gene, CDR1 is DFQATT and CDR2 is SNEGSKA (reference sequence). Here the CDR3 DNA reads TGCAGTTCTTACAAAAACACTGAAGCTTTCTTT. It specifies CSSYKNTEAFF.

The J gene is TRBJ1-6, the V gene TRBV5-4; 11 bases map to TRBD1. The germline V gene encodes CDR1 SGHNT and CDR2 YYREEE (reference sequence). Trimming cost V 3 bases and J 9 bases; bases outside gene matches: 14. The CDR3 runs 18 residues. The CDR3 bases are TGTGCCAGCAGCTCCCTGGACAGGGGGCGTCCTTCTTCTTCACCCCTCCACTTT. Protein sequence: CASSSLDRGRPSSSPLHF.

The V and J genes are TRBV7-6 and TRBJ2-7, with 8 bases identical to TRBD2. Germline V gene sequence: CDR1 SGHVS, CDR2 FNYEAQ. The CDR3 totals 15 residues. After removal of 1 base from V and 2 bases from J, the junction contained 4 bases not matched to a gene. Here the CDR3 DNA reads TGTGCCAGCAGCTTAGAGGGTAGCGGGACCTACGAGCAGTACTTC. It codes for CASSLEGSGTYEQYF. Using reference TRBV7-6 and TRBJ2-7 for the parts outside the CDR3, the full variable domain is GAGVSQSPRYKVTKRGQDVALRCDPISGHVSLYWYRQALGQGPEFLTYFNYEAQQDKSGLPNDRFSAERPEGSISTLTIQRTEQRDSAMYRCASSLEGSGTYEQYFGPGTRLTVT.

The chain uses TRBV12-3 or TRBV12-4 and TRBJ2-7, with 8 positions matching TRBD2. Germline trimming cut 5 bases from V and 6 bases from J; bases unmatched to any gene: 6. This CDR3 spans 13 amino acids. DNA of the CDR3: TGTGCCAGCAGTCCTAGCGGGTTACCCGAGCAGTACTTC. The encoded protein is CASSPSGLPEQYF.

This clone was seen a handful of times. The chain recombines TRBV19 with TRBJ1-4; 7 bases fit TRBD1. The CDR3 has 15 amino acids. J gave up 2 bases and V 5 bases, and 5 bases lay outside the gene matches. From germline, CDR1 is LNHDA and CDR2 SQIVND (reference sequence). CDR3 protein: CASSDQTGTNEKLFF. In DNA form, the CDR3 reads TGTGCCAGTAGTGACCAGACAGGGACTAATGAAAAACTGTTTTTT. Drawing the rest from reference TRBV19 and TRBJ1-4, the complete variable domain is DGGITQSPKYLFRKEGQNVTLSCEQNLNHDAMYWYRQDPGQGLRLIYYSQIVNDFQKGDIAEGYSVSREKKESFPLTVTSAQKNPTAFYLCASSDQTGTNEKLFFGSGTQLSVL.

The DNA of the CDR3 is TGTGCCAGCAGCTTAGGGATCGGGTGGAGTGGCTACACCTTC. It translates to CASSLGIGWSGYTF. V and J are TRBV7-9 and TRBJ1-2; D remains ambiguous. The CDR3 has 14 residues. CDR1 and CDR2 from the germline V gene are SEHNR and FQNEAQ (reference sequence). With 1 base removed from V and 7 bases from J, the gap between germline ends came to 13 bases.